The 6 T cell receptor beta chains given below trace back to one sample, sequenced in a study of radiotherapy plus CTLA-4 blockade in lung cancer. Sequencing was performed with immunoSEQ multiplex PCR; in TCRdb, only in-frame clones are kept and a portion is missing. Here the sample spans 50,000 to 75,000 clones, approximately 80% being singletons. The input for sequencing was peripheral blood, taken from a patient treated with radiotherapy plus ipilimumab. The source is a human donor with non-small cell lung cancer who had a complete response to radiotherapy plus ipilimumab.

This chain connects TRBV14 to TRBJ2-1, with 8 bases identical to TRBD1. This CDR3 is 13 amino acids long. Germline trimming cut 0 bases from V and 12 bases from J; bases unmatched to any gene: 4. Germline CDR1 SGHDN, CDR2 FVKESK. CDR3 sequence reads: CASSQDQGAGQFF. CDR3 DNA sequence: TGTGCCAGCAGCCAAGATCAGGGGGCTGGGCAGTTCTTC. Based on the CDR3 plus reference TRBV14 and TRBJ2-1, the full variable domain is EAGVTQFPSHSVIEKGQTVTLRCDPISGHDNLYWYRRVMGKEIKFLLHFVKESKQDESGMPNNRFLAERTGGTYSTLKVQPAELEDSGVYFCASSQDQGAGQFFGPGTRLTVL.

In its sample, this clone was seen once. In nucleotides, the CDR3 is TGTGCCAGCAGCTTGACACAGGGGGCCCGCACAGATACGCAGTATTTT. Its protein product is CASSLTQGARTDTQYF. V is TRBV5-6 and J is TRBJ2-3; 9 bases are shared with TRBD1. The CDR3 is 16 amino acids. Germline V gene data show CDR1 as SGHDT and CDR2 as YYEEEE. V lost 1 base and J lost 1; bases outside the gene matches: 4.

In its sample, this clone is large. The same CDR3 can be traced to other DNA sequences in this sample. The chain uses TRBV19 and TRBJ2-3; D is undetermined. Germline-derived CDR1 and CDR2 are LNHDA and SQIVND (reference sequence). V lost 1 base and J 3 bases, leaving 2 bases between the germline ends. The length of the CDR3 is 12 residues. The CDR3 DNA is TGTGCCAGTAGTATAGGAACAGATACGCAGTATTTT. This encodes CASSIGTDTQYF.

V and J are TRBV2 and TRBJ2-3; 7 bases match TRBD2. This CDR3 has 13 residues. Germline V CDR1 and CDR2: SNHLY, FYNNEI. Germline trimming cut 5 bases from V and 7 bases from J; bases unmatched to any gene: 6. The CDR3 sequence: CASSPQTSNTQYF. Written as DNA, the CDR3 is TGTGCCAGCAGTCCTCAGACTAGCAATACGCAGTATTTT.

This rearrangement joins TRBV10-3 to TRBJ2-2; 7 bases are shared with TRBD1. The CDR3 extends over 14 amino acids. CDR1 and CDR2 (germline): ENHRY, SYGVKD. V shed 4 bases and J 5 bases; nucleotides not matched to a gene: 4. CDR3 DNA: TGTGCCATCAGTGGCGACAGGGCGACCGGGGAGCTGTTTTTT. Amino acid sequence: CAISGDRATGELFF.

The V and J genes are TRBV30 and TRBJ1-5; D is perhaps TRBD1 (6 bases). Trimming pared 2 bases from V and 0 bases from J, leaving 17 bases between. This CDR3 spans 17 amino acids. The V gene's germline CDR1 is GTSNPN and CDR2 SVGIG (reference sequence). The DNA of the CDR3 is TGTGCCTGGAGTTCGCTGGCAGGGGCATATAGCAATCAGCCCCAGCATTTT. It is translated as CAWSSLAGAYSNQPQHF.